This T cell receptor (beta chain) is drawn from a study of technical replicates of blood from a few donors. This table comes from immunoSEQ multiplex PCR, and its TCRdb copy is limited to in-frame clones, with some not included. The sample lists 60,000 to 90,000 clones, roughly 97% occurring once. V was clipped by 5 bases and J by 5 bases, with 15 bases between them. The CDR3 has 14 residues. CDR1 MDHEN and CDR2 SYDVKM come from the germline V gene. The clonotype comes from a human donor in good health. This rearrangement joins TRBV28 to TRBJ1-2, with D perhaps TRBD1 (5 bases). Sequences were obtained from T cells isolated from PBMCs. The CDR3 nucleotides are TGTGCCAGCAGTCTCGGACAAGGACCTTATGGCTACACCTTC. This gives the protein CASSLGQGPYGYTF.